What follows are 20 T cell receptor beta chains derived from one specimen sequenced in a study of OX40 agonist ivuxolimab in advanced cancers. Libraries were prepared by immunoSEQ multiplex PCR; TCRdb keeps only in-frame clonotypes and omits some of them. Of fewer than 15,000 clones listed, 75% to 90% are singletons. Specimen: CD4+ or CD8+ T cells sorted from blood, collected in a trial of the OX40 agonist ivuxolimab. The receptor source for this set is an adult with an advanced solid tumor such as melanoma, head and neck, liver or kidney cancer.

V usage is TRBV2 and J usage is TRBJ2-1; 7 bases map to TRBD1. This CDR3 region has 15 residues. V dropped 3 bases and J dropped 6; count of bases not matched to a gene: 8. Germline CDR1 reads SNHLY; CDR2 reads FYNNEI. CDR3 loop: CASSDRTGPGNEQFF. Here the CDR3 DNA reads TGTGCCAGCAGTGATAGGACAGGACCCGGCAATGAGCAGTTCTTC.

The V and J genes are TRBV11-2 and TRBJ1-3, with D uncertain. Germline lookup yields CDR1 SGHAT and CDR2 FQNNGV. Trimming took 5 bases from V and 0 from J, leaving 11 bases between them. CDR3 length: 15 residues. The CDR3 DNA reads as TGTGCCAGCAGCCCGGGCCTGAGCTCTGGAAACACCATATATTTT. Its translation: CASSPGLSSGNTIYF.

This sequence joins TRBV19 and TRBJ2-1; 11 bases agree with TRBD2. The CDR3 length is 17 residues. V trimming: 2 bases; J trimming: 1 base; junction bases outside the gene matches: 4. Germline-derived CDR1 and CDR2 are LNHDA and SQIVND (reference sequence). This chain's CDR3 is CASSILLAGVSYNEQFF. CDR3 coding DNA: TGTGCCAGTAGTATACTACTAGCGGGGGTGTCCTACAATGAGCAGTTCTTC.

This clone was counted a few times. The genes are TRBV2 and TRBJ2-1; D is possibly TRBD2 (5 bases). V lost 4 bases and J 1 base, leaving 8 bases between the germline ends. CDR3 length: 14 amino acids. CDR1 and CDR2 (germline): SNHLY, FYNNEI. This chain's CDR3 is CASSVGKSYNEQFF. The CDR3 nucleotides read TGTGCCAGCAGTGTCGGGAAATCCTACAATGAGCAGTTCTTC.

The chain combines TRBV5-6 with TRBJ2-1, with D hard to call. The germline CDR1 and CDR2 sequences are SGHDT and YYEEEE. Trimming removed 0 bases at V and 4 bases at J, with 5 bases between. This CDR3 is 13 amino acids long. The CDR3 coding sequence is TGTGCCAGCAGCTTGGAGTTATACAATGAGCAGTTCTTC. Protein sequence: CASSLELYNEQFF. Based on the CDR3 plus reference TRBV5-6 and TRBJ2-1, the full variable domain is DAGVTQSPTHLIKTRGQQVTLRCSPKSGHDTVSWYQQALGQGPQFIFQYYEEEERQRGNFPDRFSGHQFPNYSSELNVNALLLGDSALYLCASSLELYNEQFFGPGTRLTVL.

In DNA, the CDR3 is TGTGCCAGCAGCTTGTGGGATAAGCCCTACGAGCAGTACTTC. It codes for CASSLWDKPYEQYF. The chain links TRBV5-6 to TRBJ2-7; D is uncertain. CDR1 and CDR2 (germline): SGHDT, YYEEEE. The CDR3 loop spans 14 amino acids. With 1 base removed from V and 2 bases from J, the gap between germline ends came to 10 bases.

The chain joins TRBV15 to TRBJ2-7; the D gene could be TRBD1 or TRBD2 (7 bases each). Trimming left V 1 base short and J 5 bases short, with 12 bases between. The CDR3 length is 14 residues. Germline CDR1 LNHNV, CDR2 YYDKDF (reference sequence). CDR3 amino acids: CATSRGSGGDEQYF. Written as DNA, the CDR3 is TGTGCCACCAGCAGAGGATCAGGGGGGGACGAGCAGTACTTC.

This chain uses TRBV25-1 with TRBJ2-1; no clear D gene. Trimming left V 2 bases short and J 2 bases short, with 13 bases between. CDR1 MGHDK and CDR2 SYGVNS come from the germline V gene. The CDR3 covers 16 residues. CDR3 amino acids: CASSEISATAYNEQFF. CDR3 DNA sequence: TGTGCCAGCAGTGAAATCTCGGCGACCGCCTACAATGAGCAGTTCTTC. Using reference TRBV25-1 and TRBJ2-1 for the parts outside the CDR3, the full variable domain is EADIYQTPRYLVIGTGKKITLECSQTMGHDKMYWYQQDPGMELHLIHYSYGVNSTEKGDLSSESTVSRIRTEHFPLTLESARPSHTSQYLCASSEISATAYNEQFFGPGTRLTVL.

This chain links TRBV27 with TRBJ1-5; 7 nucleotides align to TRBD1. This CDR3 is 14 amino acids long. The V segment lost 6 bases and the J segment 6 bases; nucleotides outside the gene matches: 8. Germline loops: CDR1 MNHEY, CDR2 SMNVEV (reference sequence). CDR3: CASSATGARQPQHF. The DNA of the CDR3 is TGTGCCAGCAGCGCCACAGGGGCCCGTCAGCCCCAGCATTTT.

The chain has TRBV11-2 and TRBJ1-2; no clear D gene. The germline gives CDR1 SGHAT, CDR2 FQNNGV. V was cut by 4 bases and J by 4 bases, with 13 bases left in between. The CDR3 spans 14 residues. The CDR3 nucleotides are TGTGCCAGCAGCTCCCAAGTCGGACGCTATGGCTACACCTTC. Translating gives CASSSQVGRYGYTF. Full variable domain (outside the CDR3, taken from reference TRBV11-2 and TRBJ1-2): EAGVAQSPRYKIIEKRQSVAFWCNPISGHATLYWYQQILGQGPKLLIQFQNNGVVDDSQLPKDRFSAERLKGVDSTLKIQPAKLEDSAVYLCASSSQVGRYGYTFGSGTRLTVV.

CDR3 nucleotide sequence: TGTGCCAGCAGCCTGACTAGCGGGAGATCCTACGAGCAGTACTTC. Translating it yields CASSLTSGRSYEQYF. The chain is built from TRBV7-8 and TRBJ2-7, with 12 bases that match TRBD2. CDR1 and CDR2 (germline): SGHVS, FQNEAQ. V dropped 5 bases and J dropped 1; count of bases not matched to a gene: 3. The CDR3 has 15 amino acids.

This chain links TRBV2 with TRBJ1-2; 7 bases fit TRBD1. Losses at the gene ends were 3 bases for V and 4 bases for J; bases not matched to a gene: 2. CDR3 length: 13 residues. Germline CDR1 and CDR2: SNHLY and FYNNEI. CDR3 coding DNA: TGTGCCAGCAGTGACGCAGGGGGCTATGGCTACACCTTC. Protein product: CASSDAGGYGYTF.

The V and J genes are TRBV5-4 and TRBJ1-3, with D unclear. CDR1 and CDR2 from the germline V gene are SGHNT and YYREEE (reference sequence). Between the trimmed V and J ends, which lost 4 bases and 2 bases, there was a span of 10 bases. The CDR3 runs 14 residues. CDR3: CASSLAGTGNTIYF. The CDR3 DNA reads as TGTGCCAGCAGCCTAGCAGGTACTGGAAACACCATATATTTT.

Only one count was recorded for this clone. V usage is TRBV18 and J usage is TRBJ1-3; D is perhaps TRBD1 (5 bases). From germline, CDR1 is KGHSH and CDR2 LQKENI. The CDR3 length is 12 residues. Trimming took 6 bases from V and 7 from J, leaving 10 bases between them. CDR3 coding DNA: TGTGCCAGCTCCAGGGACCGGAACACCATATATTTT. This encodes CASSRDRNTIYF.

The rearrangement uses TRBV27 and TRBJ2-1; D remains ambiguous. The CDR3 spans 13 residues. Trimming left V 3 bases short and J 9 bases short, with 12 bases between. CDR1 is MNHEY and CDR2 is SMNVEV in the germline V gene (reference sequence). The CDR3 region has the DNA TGTGCCAGCAGTTTCCCCGGCGGTTTTGAGCAGTTCTTC. Amino acid sequence: CASSFPGGFEQFF.

This chain links TRBV6-5 with TRBJ2-5, with 7 bases that match TRBD1. Germline V gene data show CDR1 as MNHEY and CDR2 as SVGAGI. CDR3 length: 15 amino acids. The V and J ends lost 0 bases and 1 base, in that order; junction bases with no gene match: 2. The CDR3 is CASSYSTGSQETQYF. The CDR3 coding sequence is TGTGCCAGCAGTTACTCGACAGGGTCCCAAGAGACCCAGTACTTC.

The chain has TRBV27 and TRBJ1-1, with 8 bases that match TRBD1. Trimming cost V 4 bases and J 5 bases; bases outside gene matches: 3. The CDR3 is made up of 13 amino acids. In germline, CDR1 is MNHEY, CDR2 SMNVEV (reference sequence). CDR3 sequence reads: CASSYQGATEAFF. The DNA of the CDR3 is TGTGCCAGCAGTTACCAGGGGGCGACTGAAGCTTTCTTT.

The CDR3: CASSSEAEQYF. The CDR3 DNA reads as TGTGCCAGCAGCTCAGAGGCCGAGCAGTACTTC. The V and J genes are TRBV7-6 and TRBJ2-7, with no clear D. This CDR3 is built from 11 residues. V dropped 4 bases and J dropped 6 bases, with 7 bases sitting between them. Germline V gene lookup returns CDR1 SGHVS and CDR2 FNYEAQ.

The V and J genes are TRBV7-8 and TRBJ1-1, with D maybe TRBD1 (6 bases). Deletions cut 5 bases from V and 1 base from J, with 11 bases between. Germline lookup yields CDR1 SGHVS and CDR2 FQNEAQ. The CDR3 runs 14 residues. The CDR3 sequence: CASSLRGENTEAFF. Here the CDR3 DNA reads TGTGCCAGCAGCCTAAGGGGGGAGAACACTGAAGCTTTCTTT. Based on the CDR3 plus reference TRBV7-8 and TRBJ1-1, the full variable domain is GAGVSQSPRYKVAKRGQDVALRCDPISGHVSLFWYQQALGQGPEFLTYFQNEAQLDKSGLPSDRFFAERPEGSVSTLKIQRTQQEDSAVYLCASSLRGENTEAFFGQGTRLTVV.

CDR3 DNA: TGTGCCAGCAGGGAGACAGGTTTTAACTATGGCTACACCTTC. Amino acids: CASRETGFNYGYTF. This chain links TRBV6-1 with TRBJ1-2, with D perhaps TRBD1 (6 bases). Per the germline V gene, CDR1 is MNHNS and CDR2 is SASEGT. V lost 6 bases, J lost 1 base, and 12 bases lay in between. The CDR3 is 14 residues long.